The sequence of this T cell receptor beta chain was determined in a study of control samples from healthy donors and cancer patients. The CDR3 consists of 14 residues. The germline V and J ends were trimmed by 3 bases and 0 bases, with 9 bases remaining between them. Germline CDR1 SGHRS, CDR2 YFSETQ. Measured with immunoSEQ multiplex PCR; TCRdb has only the in-frame clones, and not every one. This table has about 160,000 clones, around 90% appearing once. This sequence originates from a man aged 30 to 39 in good health. The chain couples TRBV5-1 to TRBJ2-5; D perhaps matches TRBD1 (5 bases). Input material: blood. The CDR3 protein is CASSSSGNQETQYF. In nucleotides, the CDR3 is TGCGCCAGCAGCTCGTCAGGGAACCAAGAGACCCAGTACTTC.